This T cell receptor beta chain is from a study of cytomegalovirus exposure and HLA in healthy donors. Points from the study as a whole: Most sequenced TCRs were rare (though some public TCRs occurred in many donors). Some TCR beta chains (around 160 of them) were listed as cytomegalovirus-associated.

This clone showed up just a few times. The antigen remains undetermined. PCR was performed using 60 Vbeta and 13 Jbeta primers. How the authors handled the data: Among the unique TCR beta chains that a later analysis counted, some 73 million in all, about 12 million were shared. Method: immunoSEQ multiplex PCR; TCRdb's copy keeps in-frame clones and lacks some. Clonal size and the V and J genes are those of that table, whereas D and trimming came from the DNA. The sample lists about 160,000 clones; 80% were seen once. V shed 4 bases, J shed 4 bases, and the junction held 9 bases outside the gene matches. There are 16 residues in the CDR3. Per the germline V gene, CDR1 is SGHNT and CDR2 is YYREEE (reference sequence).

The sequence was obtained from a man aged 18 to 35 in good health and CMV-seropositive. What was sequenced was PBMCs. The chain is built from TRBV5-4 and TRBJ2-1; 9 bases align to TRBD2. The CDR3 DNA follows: TGTGCCAGCAGCCCAAGATTAGCGGGAGAGTACAATGAGCAGTTCTTC. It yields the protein CASSPRLAGEYNEQFF. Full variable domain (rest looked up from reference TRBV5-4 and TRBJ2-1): ETGVTQSPTHLIKTRGQQVTLRCSSQSGHNTVSWYQQALGQGPQFIFQYYREEENGRGNFPPRFSGLQFPNYSSELNVNALELDDSALYLCASSPRLAGEYNEQFFGPGTRLTVL.